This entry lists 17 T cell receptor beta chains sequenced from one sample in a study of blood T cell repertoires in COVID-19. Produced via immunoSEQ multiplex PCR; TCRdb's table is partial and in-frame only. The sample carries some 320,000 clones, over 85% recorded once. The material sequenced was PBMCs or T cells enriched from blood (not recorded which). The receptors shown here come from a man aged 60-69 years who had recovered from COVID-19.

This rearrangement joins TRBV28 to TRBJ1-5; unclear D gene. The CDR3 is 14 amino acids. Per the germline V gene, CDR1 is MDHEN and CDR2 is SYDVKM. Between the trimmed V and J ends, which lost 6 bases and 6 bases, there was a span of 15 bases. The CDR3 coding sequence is TGTGCCAGCAGCTCTGCAGGCCTTGGTCAGCCCCAGCATTTT. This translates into CASSSAGLGQPQHF.

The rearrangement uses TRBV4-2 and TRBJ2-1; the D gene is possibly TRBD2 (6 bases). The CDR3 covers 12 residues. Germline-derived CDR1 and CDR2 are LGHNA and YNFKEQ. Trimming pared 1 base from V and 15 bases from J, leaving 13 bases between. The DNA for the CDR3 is TGTGCCAGCAGCCAAGCCACGGCGGGACGGTTCTTC. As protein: CASSQATAGRFF.

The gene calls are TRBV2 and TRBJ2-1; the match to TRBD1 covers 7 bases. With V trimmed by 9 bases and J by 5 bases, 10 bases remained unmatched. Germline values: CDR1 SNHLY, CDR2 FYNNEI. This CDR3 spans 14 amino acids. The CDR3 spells CARRAGTVDNEQFF. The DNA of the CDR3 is TGTGCCAGACGAGCCGGGACAGTGGACAATGAGCAGTTCTTC.

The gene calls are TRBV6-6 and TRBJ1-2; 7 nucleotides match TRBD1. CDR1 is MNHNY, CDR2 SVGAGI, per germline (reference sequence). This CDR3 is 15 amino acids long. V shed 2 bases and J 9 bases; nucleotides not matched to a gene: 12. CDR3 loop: CASSYEPGGPSSYTF. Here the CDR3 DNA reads TGTGCCAGCAGTTACGAGCCAGGGGGACCTAGCAGCTACACCTTC.

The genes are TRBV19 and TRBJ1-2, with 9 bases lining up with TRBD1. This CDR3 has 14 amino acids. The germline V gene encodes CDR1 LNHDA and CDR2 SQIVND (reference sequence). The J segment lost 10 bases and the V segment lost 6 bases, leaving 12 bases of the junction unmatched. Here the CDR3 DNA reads TGTGCCAGTAGCCTCAGGGCCGGGACAGGGTTCTACACCTTC. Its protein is CASSLRAGTGFYTF.

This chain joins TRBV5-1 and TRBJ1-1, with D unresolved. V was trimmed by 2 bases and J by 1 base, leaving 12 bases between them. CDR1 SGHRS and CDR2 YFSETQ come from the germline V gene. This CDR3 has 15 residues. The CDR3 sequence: CASSFLGITNTEAFF. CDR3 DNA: TGCGCCAGCAGCTTTTTGGGCATCACGAACACTGAAGCTTTCTTT.

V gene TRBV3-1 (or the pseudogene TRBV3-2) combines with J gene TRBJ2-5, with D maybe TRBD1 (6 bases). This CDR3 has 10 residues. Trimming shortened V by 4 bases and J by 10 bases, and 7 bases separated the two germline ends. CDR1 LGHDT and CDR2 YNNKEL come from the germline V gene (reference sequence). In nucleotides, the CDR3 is TGTGCCAGCAGCCGACAGGTCCAGTACTTC. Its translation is CASSRQVQYF.

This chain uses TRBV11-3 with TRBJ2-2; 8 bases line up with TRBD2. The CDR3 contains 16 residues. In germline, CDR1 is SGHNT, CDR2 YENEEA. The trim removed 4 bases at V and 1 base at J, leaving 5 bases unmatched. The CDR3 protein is CASSSRLAGNTGELFF. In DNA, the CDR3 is TGTGCCAGCAGCTCCCGGCTAGCGGGGAACACCGGGGAGCTGTTTTTT.

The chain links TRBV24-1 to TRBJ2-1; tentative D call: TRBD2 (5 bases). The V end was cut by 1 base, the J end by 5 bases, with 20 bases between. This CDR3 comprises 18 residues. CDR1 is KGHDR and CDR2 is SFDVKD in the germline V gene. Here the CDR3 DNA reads TGTGCCACCAGTGATTTTCAGGTGGGGAGTCGGCCTAACAATGAGCAGTTCTTC. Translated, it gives CATSDFQVGSRPNNEQFF.

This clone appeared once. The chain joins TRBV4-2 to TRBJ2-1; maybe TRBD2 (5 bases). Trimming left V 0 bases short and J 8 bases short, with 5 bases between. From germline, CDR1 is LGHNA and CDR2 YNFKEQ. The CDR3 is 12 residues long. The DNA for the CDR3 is TGTGCCAGCAGCCAAGATAGCGATGAGCAGTTCTTC. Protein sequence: CASSQDSDEQFF.

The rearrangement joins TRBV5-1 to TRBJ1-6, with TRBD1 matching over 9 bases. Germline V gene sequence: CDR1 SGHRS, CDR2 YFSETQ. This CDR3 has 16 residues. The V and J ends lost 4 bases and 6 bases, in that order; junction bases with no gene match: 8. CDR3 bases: TGCGCCAGCAGCCCGGGCCGGGACAGGGCTAATTCACCCCTCCACTTT. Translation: CASSPGRDRANSPLHF.

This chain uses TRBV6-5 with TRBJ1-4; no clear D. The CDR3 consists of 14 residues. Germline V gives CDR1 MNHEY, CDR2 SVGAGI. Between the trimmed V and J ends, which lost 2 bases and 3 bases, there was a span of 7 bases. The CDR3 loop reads CASSYAGSNEKLFF. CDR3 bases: TGTGCCAGCAGTTACGCGGGGTCTAATGAAAAACTGTTTTTT.

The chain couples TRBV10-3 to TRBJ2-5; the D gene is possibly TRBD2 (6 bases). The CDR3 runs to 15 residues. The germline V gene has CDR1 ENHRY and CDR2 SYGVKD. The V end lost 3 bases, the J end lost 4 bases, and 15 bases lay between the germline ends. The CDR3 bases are TGTGCCATCAGTGAAGACGGGAGCCCTGTAGAGACCCAGTACTTC. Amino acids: CAISEDGSPVETQYF.

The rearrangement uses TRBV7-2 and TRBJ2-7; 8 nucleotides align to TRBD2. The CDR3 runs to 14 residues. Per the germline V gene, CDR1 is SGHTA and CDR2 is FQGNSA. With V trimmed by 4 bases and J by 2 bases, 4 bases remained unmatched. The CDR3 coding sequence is TGTGCCAGCAGCTCGGGGGGGTTAACCTACGAGCAGTACTTC. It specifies CASSSGGLTYEQYF.

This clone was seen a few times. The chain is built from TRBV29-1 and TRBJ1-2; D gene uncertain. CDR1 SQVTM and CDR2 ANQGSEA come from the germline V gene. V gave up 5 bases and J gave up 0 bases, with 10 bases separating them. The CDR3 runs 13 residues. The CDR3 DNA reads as TGCAGCGTTTACGTGGGCGCTAACTATGGCTACACCTTC. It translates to CSVYVGANYGYTF.

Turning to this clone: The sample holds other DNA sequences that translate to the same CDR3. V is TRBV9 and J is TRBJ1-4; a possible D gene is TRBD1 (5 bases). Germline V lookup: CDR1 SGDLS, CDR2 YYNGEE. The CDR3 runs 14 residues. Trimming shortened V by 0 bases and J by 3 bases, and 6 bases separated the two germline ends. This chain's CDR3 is CASSVAGANEKLFF. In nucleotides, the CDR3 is TGTGCCAGCAGCGTAGCGGGGGCTAATGAAAAACTGTTTTTT.

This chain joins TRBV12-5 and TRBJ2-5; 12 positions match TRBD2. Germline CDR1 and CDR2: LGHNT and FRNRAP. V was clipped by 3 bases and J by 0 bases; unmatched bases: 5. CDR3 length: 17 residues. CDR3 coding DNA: TGTGCTAGTGGTTTAGGGCTAGCGGGGGGGTACCAAGAGACCCAGTACTTC. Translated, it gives CASGLGLAGGYQETQYF.